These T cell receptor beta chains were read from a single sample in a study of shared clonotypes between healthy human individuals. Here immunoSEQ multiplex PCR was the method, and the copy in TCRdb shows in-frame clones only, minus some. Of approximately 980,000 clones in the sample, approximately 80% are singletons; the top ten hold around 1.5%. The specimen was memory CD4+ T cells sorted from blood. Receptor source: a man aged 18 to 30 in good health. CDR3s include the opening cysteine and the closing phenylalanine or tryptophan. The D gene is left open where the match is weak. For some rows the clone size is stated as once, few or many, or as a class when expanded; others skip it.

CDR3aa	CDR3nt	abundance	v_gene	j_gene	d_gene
CASSERRVDTQYF	TGCGCCAGCAGTGAGCGCCGGGTAGATACGCAGTATTTT	many	TRBV10-1	TRBJ2-3	-
CASSGWTSGRTDTQYF	TGTGCCAGTAGTGGATGGACTAGCGGCCGCACAGATACGCAGTATTTT	-	TRBV19	TRBJ2-3	TRBD2
CASAGLAEETQYF	TGTGCCAGCGCCGGACTAGCGGAAGAGACCCAGTACTTC	once	TRBV28	TRBJ2-5	TRBD2
CASSRTGVGNTIYF	TGCGCCAGCAGCCGGACAGGGGTCGGAAACACCATATATTTT	-	TRBV4-1	TRBJ1-3	TRBD1
CASSQGQGVGYTF	TGCGCCAGCAGCCAGGGACAGGGTGTTGGCTACACCTTC	once	TRBV5-1	TRBJ1-2	TRBD1
CASSTTPGAGSGRSYEQYF	TGCGCCAGCAGCACGACCCCAGGGGCTGGTAGCGGCCGCTCCTACGAGCAGTACTTC	once	TRBV5-1	TRBJ2-7	-
CAISGVGFTSASTDTQYF	TGTGCCATCAGTGGGGTGGGGTTCACTAGCGCATCCACAGATACGCAGTATTTT	-	TRBV10-3	TRBJ2-3	TRBD2
CASSVLTSGRYEQYF	TGTGCCAGCAGCGTGTTGACTAGCGGGAGGTACGAGCAGTACTTC	once	TRBV5-8	TRBJ2-7	TRBD2
CASSEAEGSTPLHF	TGTGCCAGCAGTGAAGCGGAGGGCTCAACACCCCTCCACTTT	-	TRBV6-1	TRBJ1-6	-
CASSLETSGYNEQFF	TGTGCCAGCAGCTTAGAAACTAGCGGGTACAATGAGCAGTTCTTC	few	TRBV11-3	TRBJ2-1	TRBD2
CAWSGQGVVQYF	TGTGCCTGGAGTGGACAGGGAGTAGTGCAGTACTTC	-	TRBV30	TRBJ2-7	TRBD1
CASSPRGATEAFF	TGTGCCAGCAGTCCCAGGGGGGCCACTGAAGCTTTCTTT	few	TRBV6-5	TRBJ1-1	TRBD1
CATSRGTDPNEKLFF	TGTGCCACCAGCAGAGGGACAGATCCTAATGAAAAACTGTTTTTT	-	TRBV15	TRBJ1-4	-
CASSFSRAQETQYF	TGTGCCAGCAGCTTTTCCAGGGCTCAAGAGACCCAGTACTTC	-	TRBV11-2	TRBJ2-5	-
CASSQDLTSGRNDEQFF	TGCGCCAGCAGCCAAGATCTAACTAGCGGGAGGAACGATGAGCAGTTCTTC	-	TRBV4-3	TRBJ2-1	TRBD2